Shown below are 8 T cell receptor beta chains from a single sample sequenced in a study of tissue T cells after allogeneic stem cell transplantation. Assay used: immunoSEQ multiplex PCR; TCRdb lists only in-frame clones, some missing. The sample carries 26,000 or so clones, about 90% recorded once. Specimen: blood, collected before transplantation. These receptor sequences come from a male donor older than 55 who later had graft-versus-host disease after an allogeneic stem cell transplant.

The V and J genes are TRBV5-1 and TRBJ2-7; D ambiguous. Germline V gene sequence: CDR1 SGHRS, CDR2 YFSETQ. The CDR3 sequence is 11 residues long. V was cut by 7 bases and J by 0 bases, with 5 bases left in between. In DNA, the CDR3 is TGCGCCAGCGGCGACTCCTACGAGCAGTACTTC. It yields the protein CASGDSYEQYF.

The V call is TRBV5-1, the J call TRBJ2-3; 13 nucleotides align to TRBD2. This CDR3 spans 17 amino acids. V was clipped by 0 bases and J by 0 bases; unmatched bases: 1. Germline V gene lookup returns CDR1 SGHRS and CDR2 YFSETQ. CDR3 loop: CASSLAGLAGSTDTQYF. The CDR3 DNA follows: TGCGCCAGCAGCTTGGCGGGACTAGCGGGGAGCACAGATACGCAGTATTTT.

This chain uses TRBV12-3 or TRBV12-4 with TRBJ2-2; possible D gene TRBD1, 5 bases. This CDR3 has 12 residues. Trimming left V 5 bases short and J 6 bases short, with 7 bases between. The CDR3 nucleotides read TGTGCCAGCAGTCAGGGTGCCGGGGAGCTGTTTTTT. Its protein product is CASSQGAGELFF.

The chain combines TRBV3-1 (or the pseudogene TRBV3-2) with TRBJ1-1; D not resolved. Germline-derived CDR1 and CDR2 are LGHDT and YNNKEL (reference sequence). This CDR3 region has 15 residues. V lost 0 bases and J 0 bases, leaving 8 bases between the germline ends. The CDR3 loop is CASSQDQQMNTEAFF. As DNA, the CDR3 is TGTGCCAGCAGCCAAGATCAACAGATGAACACTGAAGCTTTCTTT.

In its sample, this clone was seen once. The chain links TRBV3-1 (or the pseudogene TRBV3-2) to TRBJ2-1; D gene uncertain. V was clipped by 0 bases and J by 9 bases, with 21 bases between them. Germline V gene lookup returns CDR1 LGHDT and CDR2 YNNKEL (reference sequence). This CDR3 has 17 residues. CDR3 DNA sequence: TGTGCCAGCAGCCAAGATCGACCCACCCAAGGTTTGACTGAGCAGTTCTTC. It yields the protein CASSQDRPTQGLTEQFF.

The J gene is TRBJ2-1, the V gene TRBV6-2 or TRBV6-3; the D gene is possibly TRBD1 (6 bases). This CDR3 region has 18 residues. Per germline, CDR1 MNHEY and CDR2 SVGEGT. Trimming stripped 5 bases from V and 3 bases from J, with 23 bases between. The CDR3: CASSHPGRDTYYYNEQFF. Written as DNA, the CDR3 is TGTGCCAGCAGTCATCCCGGTAGGGACACCTATTACTACAATGAGCAGTTCTTC.

This chain links TRBV19 with TRBJ1-5; D is unclear. The CDR3 contains 16 residues. Germline values: CDR1 LNHDA, CDR2 SQIVND (reference sequence). V lost 3 bases and J lost 0, with 12 bases in between. CDR3 DNA: TGTGCCAGTAGTATTCTGCCAGGCTATAGCAATCAGCCCCAGCATTTT. As protein: CASSILPGYSNQPQHF.

The chain employs TRBV9 and TRBJ1-5; tentatively, D is TRBD1 (6 bases). Germline V gene lookup returns CDR1 SGDLS and CDR2 YYNGEE. The CDR3 has 14 amino acids. Trimming took 4 bases from V and 6 from J, leaving 14 bases between them. Written as DNA, the CDR3 is TGTGCCAGCAGCCCAAGAGGGGGGTTTCAGCCCCAGCATTTT. Translated: CASSPRGGFQPQHF.